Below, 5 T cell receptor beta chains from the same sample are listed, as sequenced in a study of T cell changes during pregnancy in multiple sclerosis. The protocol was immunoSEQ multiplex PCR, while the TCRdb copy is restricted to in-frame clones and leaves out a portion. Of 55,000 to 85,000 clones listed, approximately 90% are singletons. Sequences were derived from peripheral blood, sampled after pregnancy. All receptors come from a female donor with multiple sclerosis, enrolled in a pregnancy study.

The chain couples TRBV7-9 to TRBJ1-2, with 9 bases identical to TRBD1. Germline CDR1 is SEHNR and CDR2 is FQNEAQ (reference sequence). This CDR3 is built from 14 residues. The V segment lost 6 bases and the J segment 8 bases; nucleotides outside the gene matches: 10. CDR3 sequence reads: CASRPGQGVGGYTF. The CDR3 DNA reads TGTGCCAGCAGGCCGGGACAGGGAGTTGGAGGCTACACCTTC.

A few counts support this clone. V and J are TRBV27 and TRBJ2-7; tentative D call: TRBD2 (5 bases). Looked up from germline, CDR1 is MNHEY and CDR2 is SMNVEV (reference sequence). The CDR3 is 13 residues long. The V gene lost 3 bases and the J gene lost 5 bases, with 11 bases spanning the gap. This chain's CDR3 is CASSLAGADEQYF. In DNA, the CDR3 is TGTGCCAGCAGTTTGGCTGGAGCGGACGAGCAGTACTTC.

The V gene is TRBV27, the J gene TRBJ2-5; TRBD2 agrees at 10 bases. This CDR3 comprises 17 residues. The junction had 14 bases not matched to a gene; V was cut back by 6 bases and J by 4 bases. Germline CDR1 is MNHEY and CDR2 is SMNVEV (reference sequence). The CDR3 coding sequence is TGTGCCAGCAGCCCCTCTAGCGGGAGTTTCTTGGTAGAGACCCAGTACTTC. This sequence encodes CASSPSSGSFLVETQYF.

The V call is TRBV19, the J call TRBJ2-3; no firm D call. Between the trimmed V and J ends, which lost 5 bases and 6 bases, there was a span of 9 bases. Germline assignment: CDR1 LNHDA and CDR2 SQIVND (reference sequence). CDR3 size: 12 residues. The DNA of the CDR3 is TGTGCCAGTAGTGTCTTGAGGGATACGCAGTATTTT. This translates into CASSVLRDTQYF.

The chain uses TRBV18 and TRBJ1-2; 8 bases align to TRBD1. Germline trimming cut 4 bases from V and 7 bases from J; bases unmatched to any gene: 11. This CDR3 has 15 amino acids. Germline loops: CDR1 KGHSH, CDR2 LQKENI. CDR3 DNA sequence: TGTGCCAGCTCACGAGCCCAGGGGGCTGAGGGTGGCTACACCTTC. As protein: CASSRAQGAEGGYTF.